These 18 T cell receptor beta chains were sequenced from one sample in a study of cytomegalovirus exposure and HLA in healthy donors. The repertoire was sequenced with immunoSEQ multiplex PCR; TCRdb's copy has only in-frame clones and lacks some. The table records approximately 300,000 clones, more than 80% of them present only once. Sequenced: PBMCs. The receptors come from a woman in her late teens or twenties in good health and CMV-seronegative.

This chain joins TRBV25-1 and TRBJ1-2, with D possibly matching TRBD1 (6 bases). This CDR3 spans 14 amino acids. Germline V gives CDR1 MGHDK, CDR2 SYGVNS. Trimming cost V 5 bases and J 2 bases, with 12 bases left between them. CDR3 sequence reads: CASSMGHLNYGYTF. The CDR3 DNA is TGTGCCAGCAGTATGGGACACCTCAACTATGGCTACACCTTC.

Concerning this clone: Other DNA variants within this sample encode the same CDR3. The chain employs TRBV7-3 and TRBJ2-1; D unresolved. The CDR3 consists of 15 residues. The germline gives CDR1 SGHTA, CDR2 FQGTGA. The V end lost 1 base, the J end lost 0 bases, and 7 bases lay between the germline ends. The CDR3 is CASSLSPSSYNEQFF. The CDR3 bases are TGTGCCAGCAGCTTAAGTCCGAGCTCCTACAATGAGCAGTTCTTC.

The V call is TRBV12-5, the J call TRBJ2-1; 14 bases align to TRBD2. The CDR3 spans 15 residues. Germline V gene sequence: CDR1 LGHNT, CDR2 FRNRAP. V shed 4 bases and J 6 bases; nucleotides not matched to a gene: 2. As DNA, the CDR3 is TGTGCTAGTGGTTCGGGACTAGCGGGGGCCAATGAGCAGTTCTTC. This codes for CASGSGLAGANEQFF.

In this sample, this clone turned up once. The V call is TRBV27, the J call TRBJ2-3, with D unresolved. Germline V gene data show CDR1 as MNHEY and CDR2 as SMNVEV (reference sequence). The CDR3 has 15 amino acids. V was shortened by 8 bases and J by 3 bases, with 18 bases between the two germline ends. The CDR3 reads CASSRAELRTDTQYF. CDR3 coding DNA: TGTGCCAGCTCCCGTGCGGAGCTTCGTACAGATACGCAGTATTTT.

The chain recombines TRBV28 with TRBJ2-7; D possibly corresponds to TRBD1 (6 bases). Trimming removed 8 bases from V and 4 bases from J, with 15 bases in between. The CDR3 totals 13 residues. CDR1 is MDHEN and CDR2 is SYDVKM in the germline V gene. The CDR3 loop reads CASHLGASYEQYF. As DNA, the CDR3 is TGTGCCAGCCACTTGGGGGCGTCGTACGAGCAGTACTTC.

V usage is TRBV4-3 and J usage is TRBJ1-3; a possible D gene is TRBD1 (5 bases). Per germline, CDR1 LGHNA and CDR2 YSLEER. V lost 1 base and J lost 8, with 24 bases in between. The CDR3 runs to 18 residues. The CDR3 spells CASSQGRMVGTSVDTIYF. DNA for the CDR3: TGCGCCAGCAGCCAAGGCCGAATGGTTGGGACTTCTGTGGACACCATATATTTT.

The chain carries TRBV6-5 and TRBJ2-7, with D perhaps matching TRBD2 (6 bases). V dropped 6 bases and J dropped 2 bases, with 17 bases sitting between them. The CDR3 has 15 amino acids. The germline V gene encodes CDR1 MNHEY and CDR2 SVGAGI. CDR3 amino acids: CASRLAAIPAYEQYF. CDR3 nucleotide sequence: TGTGCCAGCAGATTAGCGGCAATCCCGGCCTACGAGCAGTACTTC.

This chain joins TRBV5-1 and TRBJ2-3; TRBD2 aligns across 13 bases. The CDR3 runs to 16 residues. Trimming cost V 4 bases and J 2 bases; bases outside gene matches: 4. The germline CDR1 and CDR2 sequences are SGHRS and YFSETQ. CDR3 loop: CASSGGTSGTTDTQYF. The CDR3 DNA sequence: TGCGCCAGCAGCGGCGGGACTAGCGGGACCACAGATACGCAGTATTTT.

This clone was seen just once. The chain links TRBV20-1 to TRBJ2-5, with D unresolved. Germline CDR1 is DFQATT and CDR2 is SNEGSKA (reference sequence). The CDR3 has 11 amino acids. V shed 6 bases and J shed 2 bases, with 7 bases lying between them. This CDR3 reads CSAEKQETQYF. DNA of the CDR3: TGCAGTGCGGAGAAACAAGAGACCCAGTACTTC.

This clone was observed at least ten times. This rearrangement joins TRBV6-1 to TRBJ2-3; D is perhaps TRBD2 (6 bases). The germline V gene encodes CDR1 MNHNS and CDR2 SASEGT. With 8 bases removed from V and 7 bases from J, the gap between germline ends came to 19 bases. There are 14 residues in the CDR3. In nucleotides, the CDR3 is TGTGCCAGCCGCCTAGGCGGGAACCTAAATACGCAGTATTTT. Its translation is CASRLGGNLNTQYF.

The rearrangement uses TRBV9 and TRBJ2-5; 9 bases map to TRBD2. V gave up 2 bases and J gave up 5 bases; unmatched junction bases: 16. The CDR3 extends over 18 amino acids. Per germline, CDR1 SGDLS and CDR2 YYNGEE. CDR3 nucleotide sequence: TGTGCCAGCAGCGTTGGGGTTAGCGGGAGCCTTAAAACGGAGACCCAGTACTTC. It specifies CASSVGVSGSLKTETQYF.

The chain employs TRBV18 and TRBJ1-5; 7 nucleotides agree with TRBD1. The length of the CDR3 is 13 residues. The V segment lost 4 bases and the J segment 5 bases; nucleotides outside the gene matches: 2. CDR1 is KGHSH and CDR2 is LQKENI in the germline V gene. The CDR3 DNA is TGTGCCAGCTCACTCGGACAGGATCAGCCCCAGCATTTT. Amino acid sequence: CASSLGQDQPQHF. Complete variable domain (other parts from reference TRBV18 and TRBJ1-5): NAGVMQNPRHLVRRRGQEARLRCSPMKGHSHVYWYRQLPEEGLKFMVYLQKENIIDESGMPKERFSAEFPKEGPSILRIQQVVRGDSAAYFCASSLGQDQPQHFGDGTRLSIL.

V and J are TRBV2 and TRBJ1-5; D might be TRBD1 (5 bases). The CDR3 contains 17 residues. The germline gives CDR1 SNHLY, CDR2 FYNNEI. Trimming left V 3 bases short and J 2 bases short, with 17 bases between. This CDR3 is CASSDYWAGLGNQPQHF. The CDR3, as DNA: TGTGCCAGCAGTGATTATTGGGCAGGGTTAGGCAATCAGCCCCAGCATTTT.

This clone was counted a single time. The chain carries TRBV5-1 and TRBJ2-7; 7 bases match TRBD2. Germline lookup yields CDR1 SGHRS and CDR2 YFSETQ. V lost 4 bases, J lost 2 bases, and 9 bases stayed unmatched. The CDR3 loop spans 15 amino acids. The CDR3 region is CASSRTGGGPYEQYF. In DNA, the CDR3 is TGCGCCAGCAGCCGGACGGGGGGAGGGCCCTACGAGCAGTACTTC.

The chain is built from TRBV11-2 and TRBJ2-7; 10 bases fit TRBD1. Germline CDR1 SGHAT, CDR2 FQNNGV. V lost 5 bases to trimming and J lost 2 bases; unmatched junction nucleotides: 9. This CDR3 region has 16 residues. CDR3 sequence reads: CASSPTSGQGTYEQYF. CDR3 coding DNA: TGTGCCAGCAGCCCGACTTCGGGACAGGGGACCTACGAGCAGTACTTC.

This sequence joins TRBV6-5 and TRBJ2-1, with D possibly matching TRBD1 (5 bases). Germline lookup yields CDR1 MNHEY and CDR2 SVGAGI. This CDR3 comprises 14 residues. Between the trimmed V and J ends, which lost 2 bases and 1 base, there was a span of 6 bases. The CDR3, as DNA: TGTGCCAGCAGTTACCAGGGTTCCTACAATGAGCAGTTCTTC. It translates to CASSYQGSYNEQFF.

J is TRBJ2-1 and V is TRBV7-8, with TRBD2 identical over 9 bases. V lost 5 bases and J lost 7; bases outside the gene matches: 6. CDR1 is SGHVS and CDR2 is FQNEAQ in the germline V gene. This CDR3 comprises 14 residues. The CDR3 spells CASSIRTSANEQFF. Written as DNA, the CDR3 is TGTGCCAGCAGCATAAGGACTAGCGCTAATGAGCAGTTCTTC.

This chain joins TRBV7-2 and TRBJ2-3; TRBD2 matches 11 bases. The CDR3 totals 16 residues. The ends lost 3 bases at V and 3 bases at J; junction bases unmatched: 5. The V gene's germline CDR1 is SGHTA and CDR2 FQGNSA. CDR3 coding DNA: TGTGCCAGCAGCTTTGGGAGACTAGCGGGAACAGATACGCAGTATTTT. This encodes CASSFGRLAGTDTQYF.